The source of this T cell receptor (beta chain) is a study of CD8+CD57+ T cells in acquired aplastic anemia. Study findings and constraints: Patients and controls were not found to differ significantly in CD8+ Simpson's diversity.

Germline CDR1 reads SQVTM; CDR2 reads ANQGSEA. V lost 2 bases to trimming and J lost 5 bases, with 21 bases between them. The CDR3 totals 16 residues. The use of genomic DNA as template underpinned the TCR beta VDJ and CDR3 profiling. One entry per CDR3 protein, called by TCRdb with MiXCR from the reads. The table lists under 250,000 distinct CDR3 sequences, 30% to 40% of them singletons, with roughly 1.1% in the top ten. At least ten counts were recorded for this clonotype. Antigen: not known. The chain couples TRBV29-1 to TRBJ1-2; the D is unclear. The receptor was isolated from a human donor in good health, serving as a control. Material: sorted CD4+, CD8+, or CD8+CD57+ T cells (not recorded which) from PBMCs. CDR3 protein: CSVENGLNIELYGYTF. For the CDR3, the DNA is TGCAGCGTTGAAAACGGCCTGAATATTGAGCTTTATGGCTACACCTTC.